The 8 T cell receptor beta chains in this list originate from one sample, sequenced in a study of control samples from healthy donors and cancer patients. TCRdb's copy holds only in-frame clones and misses some; the assay was immunoSEQ multiplex PCR. The sample comprises 100,000 to 150,000 clones, approximately 90% of which are singletons, and around 3% rests with the top ten. Sequencing input: blood. These receptors all come from a man aged 45-60 years in good health.

The rearrangement joins TRBV2 to TRBJ1-2; D is uncertain. The CDR3 consists of 13 residues. V lost 1 base and J 11 bases, leaving 14 bases between the germline ends. The germline V gene has CDR1 SNHLY and CDR2 FYNNEI. CDR3 loop: CASSEDGGRPYTF. CDR3 bases: TGTGCCAGCAGTGAAGATGGCGGACGGCCATACACCTTC.

This sequence joins TRBV4-1 and TRBJ1-4, with TRBD1 matching 8 bases. This CDR3 comprises 13 residues. Germline CDR1 reads MGHRA; CDR2 reads YSYEKL. V lost 4 bases, J lost 7 bases, and 2 bases stayed unmatched. As DNA, the CDR3 is TGCGCCAGCAGCCGAACAGGGGGTGAAAAACTGTTTTTT. Its translation: CASSRTGGEKLFF.

V is TRBV7-3 and J is TRBJ1-1, with D uncertain. There are 15 residues in the CDR3. In germline, CDR1 is SGHTA, CDR2 FQGTGA. The V end was cut by 1 base, the J end by 4 bases, with 13 bases between. The CDR3: CASSLNGVRSTEAFF. The CDR3 DNA follows: TGTGCCAGCAGCTTAAACGGGGTACGCAGCACTGAAGCTTTCTTT.

This clone was found once. This chain uses TRBV2 with TRBJ2-1; D not resolved. The CDR3 extends over 13 amino acids. The ends were cut back, 7 bases at V and 4 bases at J, with 11 bases in the middle. The germline V gene encodes CDR1 SNHLY and CDR2 FYNNEI. The CDR3 region is CASKFGPYNEQFF. DNA for the CDR3: TGTGCCAGCAAGTTCGGACCTTACAATGAGCAGTTCTTC.

CDR3 protein: CASSNLTGTRLNEQFF. The DNA of the CDR3 is TGTGCCAGCAGCAACCTTACCGGGACTAGGCTCAATGAGCAGTTCTTC. This chain uses TRBV3-1 (or the pseudogene TRBV3-2) with TRBJ2-1, with 8 bases aligning to TRBD2. In germline, CDR1 is LGHDT, CDR2 YNNKEL (reference sequence). The CDR3 totals 16 residues. V lost 5 bases, J lost 6 bases, and 12 bases stayed unmatched.

The V gene is TRBV6-5, the J gene TRBJ2-3; TRBD1 agrees at 8 bases. The CDR3 has 15 residues. V trimming: 4 bases; J trimming: 1 base; junction bases outside the gene matches: 4. The germline CDR1 and CDR2 sequences are MNHEY and SVGAGI. The CDR3 is CASSLQGAGTDTQYF. The CDR3 DNA reads as TGTGCCAGCAGTTTGCAGGGGGCAGGCACAGATACGCAGTATTTT.

The rearrangement joins TRBV11-2 to TRBJ2-3; 8 bases align to TRBD2. From germline, CDR1 is SGHAT and CDR2 FQNNGV. The CDR3 loop spans 13 amino acids. The V segment lost 1 base and the J segment 9 bases; nucleotides outside the gene matches: 3. CDR3 amino acids: CASSLAGGLTQYF. In nucleotides, the CDR3 is TGTGCCAGCAGCTTAGCGGGGGGGCTCACGCAGTATTTT.

This chain links TRBV2 with TRBJ2-1, with 13 bases that match TRBD2. The germline gives CDR1 SNHLY, CDR2 FYNNEI. CDR3 length: 17 amino acids. V shed 6 bases and J 6 bases; nucleotides not matched to a gene: 11. CDR3 amino acids: CASSLGLAGALGNEQFF. CDR3 nucleotide sequence: TGTGCCAGCAGCCTCGGACTAGCGGGGGCTCTCGGCAATGAGCAGTTCTTC.